The clone carrying this T cell receptor (beta chain) has more than one count but fewer than ten. The CDR3 covers 20 residues. Per the germline V gene, CDR1 is LGHNA and CDR2 is YNFKEQ. V lost 4 bases, J lost 3 bases, and 15 bases stayed unmatched. This entry is derived from a study of T cells after yellow fever vaccination. TCRdb reanalysed the 5' RACE reads using MiXCR and keeps one entry per CDR3 protein. The sample yields 250,000 or so distinct CDR3 sequences, 6.9% seen once. The sequence came from a man younger than 45 who received the YFV17D yellow fever vaccine. This sample comprised CD4+ T cells sorted from PBMCs, obtained 15 days after the yellow fever booster vaccination. The rearrangement joins TRBV4-2 to TRBJ2-1; 13 positions agree with TRBD2. The CDR3 sequence: CASSLVPTSGRAVGYNEQFF. CDR3 DNA: TGTGCCAGCAGCCTCGTCCCCACTAGCGGGAGGGCCGTTGGCTACAATGAGCAGTTCTTC.